Listed here are 21 T cell receptor beta chains from one sample, sequenced in a study of T cells after posttransplantation cyclophosphamide. The method was immunoSEQ multiplex PCR; TCRdb's version includes in-frame clones alone and lacks a portion of them. Observed in the sample are 44,000 or so clones, none of them singletons. The sample taken for sequencing was PBMCs. These receptors all stem from a man aged 40-49 years in good health, CMV-negative, and a related stem cell transplant donor.

The chain has TRBV6-5 and TRBJ1-1; a weak D match, TRBD1 (5 bases). V lost 0 bases and J lost 7, with 12 bases in between. The CDR3 has 14 amino acids. Germline CDR1 reads MNHEY; CDR2 reads SVGAGI. CDR3 region: CASSYSGGAREAFF. CDR3 DNA sequence: TGTGCCAGCAGTTACTCGGGGGGAGCCCGTGAAGCTTTCTTT.

This clone was seen at least ten times. V usage is TRBV7-9 and J usage is TRBJ2-2; 9 bases are shared with TRBD1. Per the germline V gene, CDR1 is SEHNR and CDR2 is FQNEAQ (reference sequence). V was clipped by 3 bases and J by 5 bases; unmatched bases: 7. This CDR3 region has 16 residues. For the CDR3, the DNA is TGTGCCAGCAGCTTCGCGGGACAGGGTATTACCGGGGAGCTGTTTTTT. Translating gives CASSFAGQGITGELFF.

This clone has ten or more counts. This sequence joins TRBV7-9 and TRBJ1-2, with TRBD1 matching 10 bases. After removal of 1 base from V and 6 bases from J, the junction contained 5 bases not matched to a gene. The CDR3 runs to 15 residues. Germline loops: CDR1 SEHNR, CDR2 FQNEAQ (reference sequence). The DNA of the CDR3 is TGTGCCAGCAGCTTAGGCGACAGGGGGCGGGATGGCTACACCTTC. Translating gives CASSLGDRGRDGYTF.

The CDR3 loop is CSLGTIPVVAYEQYF. CDR3 sequence (DNA): TGCAGCCTCGGGACTATCCCGGTCGTAGCCTACGAGCAGTACTTC. This chain links TRBV29-1 with TRBJ2-5, with TRBD2 identical over 7 bases. The J call may be mistaken, given a closer DNA end match to TRBJ2-7. The germline V gene has CDR1 SQVTM and CDR2 ANQGSEA. The CDR3 runs to 15 residues.

This clone was seen repeatedly, ten times or more. The V gene is TRBV7-2, the J gene TRBJ2-5, with a possible D match to TRBD2 (6 bases). V lost 6 bases and J 4 bases, leaving 12 bases between the germline ends. The germline V gene encodes CDR1 SGHTA and CDR2 FQGNSA. The CDR3 has 13 amino acids. The CDR3 nucleotides are TGTGCCAGCAGATCCGGAGGGTTAGAGACCCAGTACTTC. Residues: CASRSGGLETQYF.

This clone was detected many times. The rearrangement joins TRBV19 to TRBJ2-7; D uncertain. The germline V and J ends were trimmed by 6 bases and 3 bases, with 18 bases remaining between them. Germline values: CDR1 LNHDA, CDR2 SQIVND (reference sequence). This CDR3 contains 15 residues. CDR3 in DNA: TGTGCCAGTAGGGAGTATTCCAAGCCTTTCTACGAGCAGTACTTC. Residues: CASREYSKPFYEQYF.

This clone showed up just a few times. V is TRBV5-1 and J is TRBJ1-6, with 7 nucleotides matching TRBD1. This CDR3 comprises 13 residues. The germline V gene encodes CDR1 SGHRS and CDR2 YFSETQ. Losses at the gene ends were 7 bases for V and 8 bases for J; bases not matched to a gene: 6. The CDR3: CASSRDSDSPLHF. The CDR3 nucleotides are TGCGCCAGCTCCAGGGACAGTGATTCACCCCTCCACTTT.

There are many counts of this clone. This rearrangement joins TRBV27 to TRBJ2-7, with D perhaps TRBD2 (5 bases). The CDR3 has 14 residues. V lost 0 bases and J 2 bases, leaving 8 bases between the germline ends. Germline CDR1 is MNHEY and CDR2 is SMNVEV (reference sequence). The CDR3 spells CASSLSQEAYEQYF. The CDR3 nucleotides are TGTGCCAGCAGTTTATCGCAGGAGGCCTACGAGCAGTACTTC.

There are many counts of this clone. This chain uses TRBV5-5 with TRBJ2-1, with D maybe TRBD1 (8 bases). The germline V gene encodes CDR1 SGHKS and CDR2 YYEKEE (reference sequence). The CDR3 runs 20 residues. The V and J ends lost 0 bases and 0 bases respectively, with 22 bases between them. The CDR3 reads CASSLDISGTGTSSYNEQFF. The CDR3, as DNA: TGTGCCAGCAGCTTGGACATCAGCGGGACAGGCACGAGCTCCTACAATGAGCAGTTCTTC. The full variable domain, its missing parts supplied by reference TRBV5-5 and TRBJ2-1, is DAGVTQSPTHLIKTRGQQVTLRCSPISGHKSVSWYQQVLGQGPQFIFQYYEKEERGRGNFPDRFSARQFPNYSSELNVNALLLGDSALYLCASSLDISGTGTSSYNEQFFGPGTRLTVL.

This clone occurred many times. The chain recombines TRBV7-6 with TRBJ2-3; 10 nucleotides line up with TRBD2. Losses at the gene ends were 0 bases for V and 2 bases for J; bases not matched to a gene: 8. The germline V gene encodes CDR1 SGHVS and CDR2 FNYEAQ. The CDR3 consists of 18 residues. CDR3 nucleotide sequence: TGTGCCAGCAGCTTAGCGAAGTTAGGGACTAGCGCCACAGATACGCAGTATTTT. It translates to CASSLAKLGTSATDTQYF.

This clone has ten or more counts. The V gene is TRBV28, the J gene TRBJ1-5; D is perhaps TRBD1 (5 bases). The V end lost 4 bases, the J end lost 4 bases, and 14 bases lay between the germline ends. Per the germline V gene, CDR1 is MDHEN and CDR2 is SYDVKM. The CDR3 has 15 residues. As DNA, the CDR3 is TGTGCCAGCAGTTGGAAGGGGCGACGGAATCAGCCCCAGCATTTT. Protein product: CASSWKGRRNQPQHF. The complete variable domain, with remaining parts taken from reference TRBV28 and TRBJ1-5, reads DVKVTQSSRYLVKRTGEKVFLECVQDMDHENMFWYRQDPGLGLRLIYFSYDVKMKEKGDIPEGYSVSREKKERFSLILESASTNQTSMYLCASSWKGRRNQPQHFGDGTRLSIL.

The sample holds many counts of this clone. V and J are TRBV28 and TRBJ2-3; D might be TRBD1 (5 bases). Germline lookup yields CDR1 MDHEN and CDR2 SYDVKM. V was trimmed by 4 bases and J by 0 bases, leaving 14 bases between them. The CDR3 is 16 amino acids. This CDR3 is CASSSPWGGSTDTQYF. The CDR3 DNA follows: TGTGCCAGCAGTTCCCCCTGGGGCGGAAGCACAGATACGCAGTATTTT.

This clone has a count of ten or more. The chain has TRBV6-1 and TRBJ2-7; 9 bases map to TRBD2. This CDR3 region has 16 residues. V dropped 0 bases and J dropped 3; count of bases not matched to a gene: 6. Germline V CDR1 and CDR2: MNHNS, SASEGT. The CDR3 region is CASSEASGLADYEQYF. The CDR3 DNA follows: TGTGCCAGCAGTGAAGCCTCGGGACTAGCAGACTACGAGCAGTACTTC.

At least ten counts were recorded for this clone. The genes are TRBV19 and TRBJ2-7; 10 bases are shared with TRBD1. In germline, CDR1 is LNHDA, CDR2 SQIVND (reference sequence). V was pared by 6 bases and J by 2 bases, with 7 bases of the junction left unmatched. This CDR3 has 15 amino acids. CDR3 nucleotide sequence: TGTGCCAGTAGCTCTAGGACAGGGGGTGCCTACGAGCAGTACTTC. The encoded protein is CASSSRTGGAYEQYF.

This clone was seen many times. The chain is built from TRBV29-1 and TRBJ2-2; D gene uncertain. From germline, CDR1 is SQVTM and CDR2 ANQGSEA. The CDR3 has 14 residues. The V end was cut by 0 bases, the J end by 1 base, with 6 bases between. As DNA, the CDR3 is TGCAGCGTTGAAGAGGGCCGGAACACCGGGGAGCTGTTTTTT. Translation gives CSVEEGRNTGELFF.

The sample holds many counts of this clone. The junction shows a germline mismatch at one end, possibly a read error. The gene calls are TRBV11-2 and TRBJ1-1; no definite D call. The germline V gene encodes CDR1 SGHAT and CDR2 FQNNGV. The CDR3 loop spans 12 amino acids. For the CDR3, the DNA is TGTGCCAGCAGCTTAGATCTTCGACGGAGGGACTTT. Amino acids: CASSLDLRRRDF.

This clone showed up many times. This chain uses TRBV2 with TRBJ1-2; D gene ambiguous. Trimming shortened V by 4 bases and J by 1 base, and 7 bases separated the two germline ends. Looked up from germline, CDR1 is SNHLY and CDR2 is FYNNEI. The CDR3 totals 13 residues. The DNA for the CDR3 is TGTGCCAGCAGTGCGGGGAGTAACTATGGCTACACCTTC. As protein: CASSAGSNYGYTF.

There are many counts of this clone. CDR3 sequence (DNA): TGTGCCAGCAGCTTAGCGCGTACAAGACAACACAATGAAAAACTGTTTTTT. It specifies CASSLARTRQHNEKLFF. This rearrangement joins TRBV7-9 to TRBJ1-4; D not certain. V shed 0 bases and J shed 5 bases, with 16 bases lying between them. The CDR3 is 17 residues long. The germline V gene encodes CDR1 SEHNR and CDR2 FQNEAQ (reference sequence).

CDR3 sequence reads: CASSERPGSNEQYF. As DNA, the CDR3 is TGTGCCAGCAGTGAACGACCGGGGAGCAACGAGCAGTACTTC. The chain recombines TRBV25-1 with TRBJ2-7; D might be TRBD2 (5 bases). The CDR3 is 14 amino acids. V was pared by 2 bases and J by 5 bases, with 13 bases between. Germline lookup yields CDR1 MGHDK and CDR2 SYGVNS.

This clone was recorded at least ten times. V gene TRBV19 combines with J gene TRBJ1-5; 9 nucleotides agree with TRBD1. Germline V gene data show CDR1 as LNHDA and CDR2 as SQIVND (reference sequence). V was clipped by 2 bases and J by 2 bases; unmatched bases: 13. The CDR3 totals 19 residues. CDR3 coding DNA: TGTGCCAGTAGTATAACTCTGGGACAGGGCAAATTTGGCAATCAGCCCCAGCATTTT. This translates into CASSITLGQGKFGNQPQHF.

This clone was seen ten or more times. This chain connects TRBV7-9 to TRBJ2-2; 9 positions match TRBD2. This CDR3 spans 17 amino acids. V shed 4 bases, J shed 1 base, and the junction held 7 bases outside the gene matches. The germline V gene has CDR1 SEHNR and CDR2 FQNEAQ (reference sequence). The CDR3 loop is CASSSVRLAVNTGELFF. CDR3 DNA: TGTGCCAGCAGCTCCGTAAGACTAGCGGTGAACACCGGGGAGCTGTTTTTT. The whole variable domain, filled in from reference TRBV7-9 and TRBJ2-2, reads DTGVSQNPRHKITKRGQNVTFRCDPISEHNRLYWYRQTLGQGPEFLTYFQNEAQLEKSRLLSDRFSAERPKGSFSTLEIQRTEQGDSAMYLCASSSVRLAVNTGELFFGEGSRLTVL.